The 7 T cell receptor beta chains in this list originate from one sample, sequenced in a study of cytomegalovirus exposure and HLA in healthy donors. Sequencing was performed with immunoSEQ multiplex PCR; in TCRdb, only in-frame clones are kept and a portion is missing. The sample lists about 73,000 clones; approximately 95% were seen once. Sequenced sample: PBMCs. The receptors were sampled from a young man in good health and CMV-seronegative.

The chain is built from TRBV9 and TRBJ1-6; TRBD1 might be the D (5 bases). V was shortened by 0 bases and J by 9 bases, with 10 bases between the two germline ends. The CDR3 contains 14 residues. Germline CDR1 and CDR2: SGDLS and YYNGEE. CDR3 coding DNA: TGTGCCAGCAGCGTAGACAGGATTCGTTCACCCCTCCACTTT. Protein sequence: CASSVDRIRSPLHF.

The chain is built from TRBV7-2 and TRBJ1-1; D not resolved. Trimming pared 4 bases from V and 1 base from J, leaving 10 bases between. The germline CDR1 and CDR2 sequences are SGHTA and FQGNSA. CDR3 length: 14 residues. The CDR3 loop is CASSSRRGNTEAFF. The CDR3 DNA reads TGTGCCAGCAGCTCTCGACGGGGGAACACTGAAGCTTTCTTT.

The CDR3 is CASSSTGAWGYTF. CDR3 nucleotide sequence: TGTGCCAGCAGCTCCACAGGGGCCTGGGGCTACACCTTC. The gene calls are TRBV9 and TRBJ1-2; 7 positions match TRBD1. This CDR3 has 13 residues. V lost 4 bases to trimming and J lost 8 bases; unmatched junction nucleotides: 8. Germline V gives CDR1 SGDLS, CDR2 YYNGEE.

V gene TRBV7-8 combines with J gene TRBJ1-1, with 7 bases aligning to TRBD1. The CDR3 totals 12 residues. Germline trimming cut 5 bases from V and 6 bases from J; bases unmatched to any gene: 3. Germline V gene data show CDR1 as SGHVS and CDR2 as FQNEAQ. The CDR3 DNA reads TGTGCCAGCAGCCCGCAGGGGGCTGAAGCTTTCTTT. It yields the protein CASSPQGAEAFF.

The V and J genes are TRBV7-2 and TRBJ2-5; 7 nucleotides agree with TRBD1. CDR3 length equals 16 residues. The V segment lost 4 bases and the J segment 1 base; nucleotides outside the gene matches: 9. The germline gives CDR1 SGHTA, CDR2 FQGNSA. The CDR3 sequence is CASSWATGMIQETQYF. CDR3 DNA sequence: TGTGCCAGCAGCTGGGCGACAGGGATGATCCAAGAGACCCAGTACTTC.

V and J are TRBV5-8 and TRBJ1-5; D is undetermined. Germline V lookup: CDR1 SGHTS, CDR2 YDEGEE. The germline V and J ends were trimmed by 0 bases and 0 bases, with 7 bases remaining between them. This CDR3 is 15 amino acids long. CDR3 residues: CASSLGATSNQPQHF. The CDR3 region has the DNA TGTGCCAGCAGCTTGGGGGCAACTAGCAATCAGCCCCAGCATTTT.

This sequence joins TRBV6-5 and TRBJ2-7, with 9 positions matching TRBD1. Trimming cost V 7 bases and J 6 bases; bases outside gene matches: 7. CDR3 size: 13 residues. CDR1 is MNHEY, CDR2 SVGAGI, per germline. CDR3 coding DNA: TGTGCCAGCATCCCTCGACAGGGGGGCGAGCAGTACTTC. This translates into CASIPRQGGEQYF.